These 10 T cell receptor beta chains originate from one sample sequenced in a study of T cells in Graves' hyperthyroidism and ophthalmopathy. TCR beta CDR3 sequences were amplified from RNA transcripts. Carried out on the TCR CDR3, a first-round RT-PCR used the HTBI primer set. In TCRdb, the multiplex PCR reads were re-called with MiXCR into one record per CDR3 protein. The sample has 730,000 or so distinct CDR3 sequences, around 19% seen once. The sequenced sample was blood. These receptors were collected from a woman aged 50 to 60 with Graves' hyperthyroidism that later progressed to Graves' ophthalmopathy.

This clonotype appeared many times. The rearrangement links TRBV7-2 to TRBJ2-5; D is ambiguous. The CDR3 contains 11 residues. Trimming shortened V by 2 bases and J by 8 bases, and 6 bases separated the two germline ends. From germline, CDR1 is SGHTA and CDR2 FQGNSA. The CDR3 is CASSLQTTQYF. CDR3 sequence (DNA): TGTGCCAGCAGCTTACAAACCACCCAGTACTTC.

This clonotype has only a few counts. J is TRBJ2-5 and V is TRBV9; 8 bases are shared with TRBD2. After removal of 4 bases from V and 5 bases from J, the junction contained 13 bases not matched to a gene. The germline V gene encodes CDR1 SGDLS and CDR2 YYNGEE. This CDR3 has 16 amino acids. CDR3 DNA sequence: TGTGCCAGCAGCCCTCCTCTCGGGAGGGTGGGGGAGACCCAGTACTTC. Amino acids: CASSPPLGRVGETQYF.

The V gene is TRBV6-5, the J gene TRBJ1-6; D is unresolved. CDR1 is MNHEY, CDR2 SVGAGI, per germline. The CDR3 covers 14 residues. V dropped 3 bases and J dropped 6 bases, with 9 bases sitting between them. As DNA, the CDR3 is TGTGCCAGCAGTTATCGGCGGGCTAATTCACCCCTCCACTTT. It encodes CASSYRRANSPLHF.

In this sample, this clonotype turned up once. For the CDR3, the DNA is TGCGCCAGCAGCCTCGGGACTCGGGGGCAGTTCTTC. Its translation is CASSLGTRGQFF. This chain joins TRBV5-1 and TRBJ2-1, with D possibly matching TRBD2 (6 bases). V gave up 4 bases and J gave up 12 bases, with 14 bases separating them. The CDR3 extends over 12 amino acids. Germline-derived CDR1 and CDR2 are SGHRS and YFSETQ.

The chain is built from TRBV2 and TRBJ2-1, with TRBD1 matching 7 bases. The CDR3 is 14 amino acids. In germline, CDR1 is SNHLY, CDR2 FYNNEI. V lost 8 bases and J lost 2; bases outside the gene matches: 6. The CDR3 nucleotides read TGTGCCAGCGGGGGACAGTCAACCTACAATGAGCAGTTCTTC. Its protein is CASGGQSTYNEQFF.

This clonotype was found a few times. The V gene is TRBV3-1, the J gene TRBJ2-3; 14 nucleotides agree with TRBD2. This CDR3 has 17 amino acids. Germline V gives CDR1 LGHDT, CDR2 YNNKEL (reference sequence). V lost 3 bases and J lost 5; bases outside the gene matches: 7. CDR3 sequence reads: CASSQGLAGVSRDTQYF. The DNA for the CDR3 is TGTGCCAGCAGCCAGGGACTAGCGGGGGTTTCGAGAGATACGCAGTATTTT.

This clonotype was observed a few times. The chain combines TRBV29-1 with TRBJ1-6, with a tentative D call TRBD1 (5 bases). The CDR3 sequence is 13 residues long. Germline V gives CDR1 SQVTM, CDR2 ANQGSEA. V lost 6 bases and J 8 bases, leaving 14 bases between the germline ends. In nucleotides, the CDR3 is TGCAGCGTGGCCTCTGGGGGGGATTCACCCCTCCACTTT. Amino acids: CSVASGGDSPLHF.

The chain couples TRBV4-1 to TRBJ2-1, with 8 bases that match TRBD1. CDR1 is MGHRA, CDR2 YSYEKL, per germline. V was clipped by 4 bases and J by 5 bases; unmatched bases: 10. The CDR3 length is 16 residues. The DNA for the CDR3 is TGCGCCAGCAGCCCCTGGGGGCAGGGGGCGAACAATGAGCAGTTCTTC. Its translation: CASSPWGQGANNEQFF.

This clonotype has more than one count but fewer than ten. The chain employs TRBV7-8 and TRBJ1-4; D remains ambiguous. V lost 1 base and J lost 6, with 9 bases in between. Per the germline V gene, CDR1 is SGHVS and CDR2 is FQNEAQ. The CDR3 runs 14 residues. CDR3 nucleotide sequence: TGTGCCAGCAGCTTAGACCTCGTCTATGAAAAACTGTTTTTT. Protein product: CASSLDLVYEKLFF.

Only one count was recorded for this clonotype. The chain has TRBV2 and TRBJ2-1; D gene ambiguous. V shed 10 bases and J shed 6 bases, with 10 bases lying between them. Looked up from germline, CDR1 is SNHLY and CDR2 is FYNNEI. The CDR3 loop spans 11 amino acids. The CDR3 protein is CATTSGNEQFF. The CDR3 DNA reads TGTGCCACTACTTCCGGCAATGAGCAGTTCTTC.